Listed below are T cell receptor beta chains from one sample, sequenced in a study of blood T cell repertoires in COVID-19. Generated by immunoSEQ multiplex PCR, the TCRdb table keeps only in-frame clones and is missing some. Of 75,000 to 90,000 clones detected, 91% appear once; the ten largest clones hold roughly 2%. Sequenced input: peripheral blood. These receptors all come from a woman between 50 and 59 years old in a cohort sampled during active COVID-19. CDR3s include the opening cysteine and the closing phenylalanine or tryptophan. A D gene is named only where the DNA matches it firmly. Size values are once, few and many counts, or a class for expanded clones, and some rows have none.

D gene	clone size	V gene	J gene	CDR3 protein
TRBD1	NA	TRBV27	TRBJ1-3	CARSQPSGGSGNTIYF
NA	NA	TRBV15	TRBJ1-4	CATSRAHREGKLFF
TRBD2	NA	TRBV7-3	TRBJ2-3	CASSLTWRGGTDTQYF
NA	NA	TRBV4-1	TRBJ2-3	CASSQEAGLSTDTQYF
TRBD1	NA	TRBV5-3	TRBJ2-1	CARSLRSYGTEHNEQFF
TRBD1	NA	TRBV9	TRBJ2-7	CASSRMGTGGSEQYF
TRBD1	NA	TRBV5-6	TRBJ1-1	CASSSRDRERAFF
NA	NA	TRBV19	TRBJ1-5	CASSTAAGTRNQPQHF
NA	few	TRBV2	TRBJ2-7	CASRDTRYEQYF
TRBD2	NA	TRBV7-9	TRBJ2-1	CATQSGGSYNEQFF
TRBD1	NA	TRBV19	TRBJ2-1	CASSRPWDRGNEQFF
TRBD2	once	TRBV6-5	TRBJ2-7	CASSSQGSGSYEQYF
NA	once	TRBV10-3	TRBJ2-1	CAIMGGAGNEQFF
TRBD1	NA	TRBV2	TRBJ1-2	CASPPGQGSGYTF
NA	NA	TRBV6-5	TRBJ1-2	CASTHAGGQDGYTF
NA	once	TRBV6-1	TRBJ2-7	CASSEGAGGDEQYF
TRBD1	NA	TRBV6-1	TRBJ1-2	CASSDFETGTGVIGYTF
TRBD1	NA	TRBV11-1	TRBJ2-7	CASSWTGGSYEQYF
TRBD1	NA	TRBV15	TRBJ2-3	CATTPDRVITDTQYF
NA	NA	TRBV15	TRBJ2-1	CATSRDRGYNEQFF
NA	NA	TRBV9	TRBJ1-1	CASSSAQNTEAFF
NA	NA	TRBV6-1	TRBJ2-7	CASSEVAVTYEQYF
TRBD1	NA	TRBV4-2	TRBJ1-6	CASSRRQGGSPLHF
TRBD1	NA	TRBV9	TRBJ1-4	CASSKTGGANEKLFF
NA	NA	TRBV7-9	TRBJ1-1	CASSPRRGPSNTEAFF
TRBD2	NA	TRBV19	TRBJ2-2	CASRTSGNTGELFF
NA	NA	TRBV29-1	TRBJ2-1	CSVARRTAYNEQFF
NA	NA	TRBV19	TRBJ2-2	CASREGNTGELFF
NA	NA	TRBV5-6	TRBJ1-1	CASSTLPGGRTEAFF
TRBD1	NA	TRBV19	TRBJ1-5	CASRDRADQPQHF
TRBD2	NA	TRBV30	TRBJ2-2	CAWSYTLAGGQNTGELFF
NA	NA	TRBV19	TRBJ1-1	CASLRGTNTEAFF
TRBD1	NA	TRBV19	TRBJ2-7	CASSKAWTGSYEQYF
NA	once	TRBV11-3	TRBJ2-3	CASSFQAASTDTQYF
NA	NA	TRBV5-6	TRBJ1-6	CASSLGGNSPLHF
NA	NA	TRBV5-4	TRBJ2-3	CASSPPRGANSDTQYF
TRBD2	NA	TRBV14	TRBJ2-7	CASSQGLAGPPYEQYF